Below, one T cell receptor beta chain is given with its context. In the PCR, 60 Vbeta and 13 Jbeta primers were used. Using immunoSEQ multiplex PCR, the repertoire was profiled, and TCRdb retains in-frame clones only, with some absent. Among around 150,000 clones listed, roughly 70% were seen once. Germline V gene sequence: CDR1 MNHEY, CDR2 SMNVEV (reference sequence). The V end lost 5 bases, the J end lost 7 bases, and 14 bases lay between the germline ends. This CDR3 has 14 residues. These data come from a study of cytomegalovirus exposure and HLA in healthy donors. The V gene is TRBV27, the J gene TRBJ1-4, with D maybe TRBD1 (6 bases). The sample comprised PBMCs. The receptor was isolated from a human donor in good health. For the CDR3, the DNA is TGTGCCAGCAGTCCTCGGGACATAGGTGAAAAACTGTTTTTT. Its translation: CASSPRDIGEKLFF.